The 10 T cell receptor beta chains presented below share a single source sample, sequenced in a study of shared clonotypes between healthy human individuals. Produced via immunoSEQ multiplex PCR; TCRdb's table is partial and in-frame only. The data contain around 750,000 clones, about 74% of them singletons. Sequences were obtained from memory CD4+ T cells sorted from blood. Subset here: CD45RA-negative fraction. These receptors originate from a woman aged 25 to 45 in good health.

The CDR3 region has the DNA TGTGCCAGCAGGCCTGGACTAGCAACCTACGAGCAGTACTTC. Translated: CASRPGLATYEQYF. V is TRBV6-5 and J is TRBJ2-7; 8 bases are a match to TRBD2. The germline V gene has CDR1 MNHEY and CDR2 SVGAGI. CDR3 length equals 14 residues. V lost 6 bases, J lost 2 bases, and 6 bases stayed unmatched.

The V call is TRBV19, the J call TRBJ1-4; 8 nucleotides agree with TRBD1. J gave up 8 bases and V 6 bases, and 8 bases lay outside the gene matches. Germline CDR1 and CDR2: LNHDA and SQIVND (reference sequence). The CDR3 has 14 amino acids. In DNA form, the CDR3 reads TGTGCCAGTAGACCGCAGGGGGCCGGCGAAAAACTGTTTTTT. It is translated as CASRPQGAGEKLFF. The variable domain in full, completed from reference TRBV19 and TRBJ1-4, reads DGGITQSPKYLFRKEGQNVTLSCEQNLNHDAMYWYRQDPGQGLRLIYYSQIVNDFQKGDIAEGYSVSREKKESFPLTVTSAQKNPTAFYLCASRPQGAGEKLFFGSGTQLSVL.

J is TRBJ2-7 and V is TRBV11-2, with D perhaps assigned TRBD1 or TRBD2 (5 bases each). Germline V gives CDR1 SGHAT, CDR2 FQNNGV. Trimming removed 1 base at V and 7 bases at J, with 20 bases between. The CDR3 is 16 residues long. The CDR3 DNA reads as TGTGCCAGCAGCTTAGTGGGGGACCAATCGTTCTTAGAGCAGTACTTC. As protein: CASSLVGDQSFLEQYF.

This clone was recorded a few times. This sample includes further DNA sequences coding for the same CDR3. V and J are TRBV7-9 and TRBJ1-1; maybe TRBD1 (6 bases). CDR3 length: 13 amino acids. Trimming removed 5 bases from V and 2 bases from J, with 9 bases in between. CDR1 and CDR2 (germline): SEHNR, FQNEAQ (reference sequence). The CDR3 spells CASSRGQNTEAFF. The CDR3 region has the DNA TGTGCCAGCAGCCGGGGACAAAACACTGAAGCTTTCTTT.

The V call is TRBV6-5, the J call TRBJ2-2, with 7 bases aligning to TRBD2. This CDR3 is built from 15 residues. Per the germline V gene, CDR1 is MNHEY and CDR2 is SVGAGI. V gave up 5 bases and J gave up 7 bases; unmatched junction bases: 10. Here the CDR3 reads CASSARTRLGGELFF. The DNA of the CDR3 is TGTGCCAGCAGTGCGAGGACTAGGCTCGGCGGGGAGCTGTTTTTT.

The chain employs TRBV30 and TRBJ1-5; D call uncertain. Trimming shortened V by 7 bases and J by 4 bases, and 14 bases separated the two germline ends. The CDR3 spans 13 residues. The germline V gene has CDR1 GTSNPN and CDR2 SVGIG (reference sequence). CDR3 sequence (DNA): TGTGCCTCCAGCCGACCGGGGAATCAGCCCCAGCATTTT. Residues: CASSRPGNQPQHF.

V usage is TRBV25-1 and J usage is TRBJ1-1, with D possibly matching TRBD1 (5 bases). The germline V and J ends were trimmed by 4 bases and 7 bases, with 10 bases remaining between them. The germline gives CDR1 MGHDK, CDR2 SYGVNS. This CDR3 spans 12 amino acids. CDR3 nucleotide sequence: TGTGCCAGCAGTGTAGGGGCCGGTGAAGCTTTCTTT. It codes for CASSVGAGEAFF. Variable domain in full (rest from reference TRBV25-1 and TRBJ1-1): EADIYQTPRYLVIGTGKKITLECSQTMGHDKMYWYQQDPGMELHLIHYSYGVNSTEKGDLSSESTVSRIRTEHFPLTLESARPSHTSQYLCASSVGAGEAFFGQGTRLTVV.

This rearrangement joins TRBV28 to TRBJ2-1, with 14 bases matching TRBD2. This CDR3 comprises 17 residues. The germline gives CDR1 MDHEN, CDR2 SYDVKM. J gave up 7 bases and V 5 bases, and 10 bases lay outside the gene matches. The CDR3 DNA reads TGTGCCAGCAGTAACTCCGGGACTAGCGGGAGACGGAATGAGCAGTTCTTC. Protein product: CASSNSGTSGRRNEQFF. The full variable domain, completed using reference TRBV28 and TRBJ2-1, is DVKVTQSSRYLVKRTGEKVFLECVQDMDHENMFWYRQDPGLGLRLIYFSYDVKMKEKGDIPEGYSVSREKKERFSLILESASTNQTSMYLCASSNSGTSGRRNEQFFGPGTRLTVL.

This rearrangement joins TRBV6-1 to TRBJ1-1; D is unclear. The CDR3 is 15 amino acids. Germline V gene sequence: CDR1 MNHNS, CDR2 SASEGT. V dropped 7 bases and J dropped 4 bases, with 19 bases sitting between them. CDR3 sequence reads: CASNAELGMSTEAFF. CDR3 bases: TGTGCCAGCAATGCAGAACTAGGTATGAGCACTGAAGCTTTCTTT.

A single count supports this clone. Other DNA variants within this sample encode the same CDR3. This chain links TRBV27 with TRBJ1-2; possible D gene TRBD1, 5 bases. Trimming took 4 bases from V and 5 from J, leaving 11 bases between them. The germline V gene has CDR1 MNHEY and CDR2 SMNVEV (reference sequence). This CDR3 spans 13 amino acids. The DNA for the CDR3 is TGTGCCAGCAGTTCCCAAGGGGTATATGGCTACACCTTC. It specifies CASSSQGVYGYTF.